This paragraph covers one T cell receptor (beta chain) sequence. Its matching antigen is unknown. TCRdb re-derived calls from the reads in MiXCR, one entry per CDR3 protein. The repertoire holds some 800,000 distinct CDR3 sequences, with approximately 32% as singletons. The CDR3 spans 15 residues. V was cut by 6 bases and J by 7 bases, with 19 bases left in between. CDR1 and CDR2 (germline): MNHEY, SVGEGT. These data come from a study of T cell repertoires in cytomegalovirus infection. The overall study: The public TCR beta signatures pointed to both CMV infection and matching HLA type.

Findings and limits, study-wide: Totalled public TCR beta family frequency picked out people who carried CMV plus the relevant HLA. CMV-specific HLA-C-restricted TCR beta clonotypes dominated the ex vivo response.

The sequenced sample was cultured CD8+ T cells from PBMCs, obtained from culture after CMV antigen stimulation. This chain uses TRBV6-2 or TRBV6-3 with TRBJ1-5; D unresolved. The receptor comes from a human donor in good health (CMV status not recorded). Some clones in this sample may be carry-over from other donors' samples. CDR3 protein: CASRTGPAWGQPQHF. The CDR3 bases are TGTGCCAGCAGGACCGGCCCGGCCTGGGGACAGCCCCAGCATTTT.